This T cell receptor beta chain appears in the sequencing data of a study of T-cell reconstitution after alpha-beta-depleted transplantation in children. Study-wide points: Day-60 TCRbeta diversity that was high in some patients was derived from surviving recipient T cells and thymic progenitors.

The V gene lost 2 bases and the J gene lost 4 bases, with 19 bases spanning the gap. Germline loops: CDR1 SGDLS, CDR2 YYNGEE. The CDR3 sequence is 16 residues long. Preparation of the TCRbeta library was carried out with unique molecular identifiers. One entry per CDR3 protein, called by TCRdb with MiXCR from the PCR reads. Of hundreds of thousands of distinct CDR3 sequences in the sample, about 23% were seen once. A word on this clonotype: The antigen is undetermined.

The genes are TRBV9 and TRBJ2-7, with D possibly being TRBD1 (5 bases). Specimen: PBMCs, collected before TCRalphabeta/CD19-depleted stem cell transplant. The receptor was isolated from a girl under 10 years old with Fanconi anemia, due to receive a stem cell transplant. The CDR3 loop is CASSVGVTQGIYEQYF. The CDR3 region has the DNA TGTGCCAGCAGCGTTGGGGTAACTCAGGGAATATACGAGCAGTACTTC.